The clone carrying this T cell receptor (beta chain) turned up a few times. Trimming pared 3 bases from V and 5 bases from J, leaving 8 bases between. Germline CDR1 and CDR2: SGDLS and YYNGEE. The CDR3 contains 13 residues. The data originate from a study of T cells in Graves' hyperthyroidism and ophthalmopathy. Amplified TCR beta CDR3 regions came from RNA transcripts. The TCR CDR3 was amplified in a first-round RT-PCR using the HTBI primer set. TCRdb fed the multiplex PCR reads into MiXCR, producing one record per CDR3 protein. The sample carries roughly 400,000 distinct CDR3 sequences, more than 13% recorded once.

The TCR originated in a man in his fifties with Graves' ophthalmopathy. Material: blood. This chain connects TRBV9 to TRBJ2-2; possible D gene TRBD1, 6 bases. This chain's CDR3 is CASSAQGTGELFF. DNA of the CDR3: TGTGCCAGCAGCGCCCAGGGGACCGGGGAGCTGTTTTTT.